This entry lists 2 T cell receptor beta chains sequenced from one sample in a study of shared clonotypes between healthy human individuals. Assay: immunoSEQ multiplex PCR; the TCRdb copy retains only in-frame clones and omits some. The sample contains some 2.3 million clones, more than 85% of which appear only once. Sample: naive CD4+ T cells from PBMCs. Specified subset: CD45RA+ positively selected. These receptors were collected from a man aged 18 to 29 in good health. Some clones in this sample may be carry-over from other donors' samples.

This clone was counted a single time. The J gene is TRBJ2-5, the V gene TRBV7-8; D unclear. Germline V CDR1 and CDR2: SGHVS, FQNEAQ. The CDR3 is made up of 13 amino acids. Trimming took 1 base from V and 4 from J, leaving 7 bases between them. CDR3 bases: TGTGCCAGCAGCTTAGGCGTTGGAGAGACCCAGTACTTC. Protein product: CASSLGVGETQYF.

This sequence joins TRBV7-8 and TRBJ1-2; D gene uncertain. CDR3 length equals 15 residues. V was cut by 5 bases and J by 5 bases, with 18 bases left in between. Germline-derived CDR1 and CDR2 are SGHVS and FQNEAQ. This CDR3 reads CASSRDSHPLYGYTF. CDR3 DNA: TGTGCCAGCAGCCGAGATTCCCACCCCCTTTATGGCTACACCTTC.